Each of the 5 T cell receptor beta chains below was sequenced from the same sample in a study of control samples from healthy donors and cancer patients. Clones were read by immunoSEQ multiplex PCR, and TCRdb kept only the in-frame ones, dropping some. The sample records roughly 150,000 clones, 88% being singletons. The sequenced sample consisted of blood. These receptor sequences come from a man between 18 and 35 years old in good health.

This clone appeared a single time. The chain couples TRBV28 to TRBJ2-1; D not certain. The CDR3 spans 14 residues. Deletions cut 3 bases from V and 3 bases from J, with 9 bases between. Per the germline V gene, CDR1 is MDHEN and CDR2 is SYDVKM. The DNA for the CDR3 is TGTGCCAGCAGTTTTTCGGGCCACTACAATGAGCAGTTCTTC. Amino acids: CASSFSGHYNEQFF.

The chain carries TRBV24-1 and TRBJ1-4; D is possibly TRBD1 (6 bases). The V end was cut by 3 bases, the J end by 6 bases, with 16 bases between. The CDR3 spans 16 residues. CDR1 is KGHDR, CDR2 SFDVKD, per germline. This CDR3 is CATSDRATGGDEKLFF. CDR3 DNA sequence: TGTGCCACCAGTGATCGGGCGACAGGAGGTGATGAAAAACTGTTTTTT.

In nucleotides, the CDR3 is TGTGCCAGCAGCCTGGGACAGGGTTTAGTCCTGACTTTC. It encodes CASSLGQGLVLTF. The chain carries TRBV7-3 and TRBJ2-6, with 9 positions matching TRBD1. Looked up from germline, CDR1 is SGHTA and CDR2 is FQGTGA. CDR3 size: 13 residues. J was trimmed by 13 bases and V by 5 bases; bases with no gene match: 6. Full variable domain (remainder filled in from reference TRBV7-3 and TRBJ2-6): GAGVSQTPSNKVTEKGKYVELRCDPISGHTALYWYRQSLGQGPEFLIYFQGTGAADDSGLPNDRFFAVRPEGSVSTLKIQRTERGDSAVYLCASSLGQGLVLTFGAGSRLTVL.

This clone was counted once. Other DNA sequences within the sample encode an identical CDR3. The chain joins TRBV7-9 to TRBJ2-1; no clear D gene. CDR3 size: 12 residues. Trimming removed 5 bases at V and 5 bases at J, with 7 bases between. CDR1 and CDR2 (germline): SEHNR, FQNEAQ (reference sequence). The CDR3: CASSPRDNEQFF. The CDR3 DNA follows: TGTGCCAGCAGCCCCCGGGACAATGAGCAGTTCTTC.

The CDR3 DNA reads as TGTGCCAGCAGTTATGCGGGAAGGGCTGGCCAGCCCCAGCATTTT. Amino acids: CASSYAGRAGQPQHF. The chain carries TRBV6-2 or TRBV6-3 and TRBJ1-5; D is unclear. The CDR3 is 15 amino acids. The V and J ends lost 3 bases and 7 bases respectively, with 16 bases between them. Germline-derived CDR1 and CDR2 are MNHEY and SVGEGT.